The clone carrying this T cell receptor (beta chain) was counted at least ten times. Antigen unknown. This sample was included in a study of Graves' ophthalmopathy and Graves' hyperthyroidism. Reliance was placed on clinical symptoms, serum thyroxine, TRAb, thyroid ultrasound and orbital computed tomography for diagnosis. Study-wide results and caveats: Sensitivity reached approximately 71% and specificity around 76% when the model predicted ophthalmopathy progression. Clonotypes were expanded in thyroid at above 0.001 frequency, and most also appeared in blood. A classifier, a 13-signature model, separated ophthalmopathy from stable hyperthyroidism with approximately 88% sensitivity and 81.08% specificity.

Transcripts of RNA were the source for amplifying TCR beta CDR3 regions. Following a first-round RT-PCR that used HTBI primers, a second-round multiplex PCR was carried out. TCRdb re-called the multiplex PCR reads through MiXCR, storing one row per CDR3 protein. Of around 1.1 million distinct CDR3 sequences listed, about 40% were seen once; the top ten hold roughly 11%. The CDR3 contains 13 residues. Trimming shortened V by 2 bases and J by 8 bases, and 9 bases separated the two germline ends. The specimen sequenced was peripheral blood or thyroid tissue (not recorded which). The chain has TRBV12-3 or TRBV12-4 and TRBJ1-4; no clear D. This TCR was recovered from an adult man with Graves' hyperthyroidism. The chain's CDR3 is CASSLPVSEKLFF. The CDR3 DNA is TGTGCCAGCAGTTTACCGGTTAGCGAAAAACTGTTTTTT.